The T cell receptor beta chain described here comes from a study of control samples from healthy donors and cancer patients. The protocol was immunoSEQ multiplex PCR, while the TCRdb copy is restricted to in-frame clones and leaves out a portion. Among 170,000 or so clones listed, approximately 91% were seen once. Sequenced sample: blood. The receptor's source is a woman in her thirties or forties in good health.

Here the CDR3 DNA reads TGTGCCAGTAGTCCTAGTAGGGGACAGCCCCAGCATTTT. Encoded protein: CASSPSRGQPQHF. The J gene is TRBJ1-5, the V gene TRBV19, with D maybe TRBD1 (5 bases). Trimming removed 5 bases at V and 7 bases at J, with 12 bases between. Germline-derived CDR1 and CDR2 are LNHDA and SQIVND (reference sequence). CDR3 length equals 13 residues.